This T cell receptor (beta chain) appears in the sequencing data of a study of control samples from healthy donors and cancer patients (TCRdb year 2020). The germline ends are 6 bases apart after V is trimmed by 2 bases and J by 1 base. The germline V gene yields SGHRS for CDR1 and YFSETQ for CDR2. The CDR3 covers 13 residues, taking in both the cysteine and the phenylalanine. Only CDR3 DNA remains: 39 bases, in frame from the first base. In the case of this clone: Which antigen it targets is not known. No much larger clonotype is one base removed from it; base qualities were not supplied.

Receptor libraries were prepared by the immunoSEQ multiplex PCR assay. The clones in this table, taken by TCRdb from immuneACCESS, are in-frame only. Not every clone is retained; where verified, under half of the shortfall comes from an unresolved V gene, and the cause of the rest is unknown. Across this sample there are around 70,000 clones, with 94% seen only once. Over 2.5% of the sample comes from the top ten. Sequenced sample: blood. This receptor was taken from a woman aged 25-40 years in good health. The rearranged segments are TRBV5-1 and TRBJ1-1, with no D gene named confidently. Read as DNA, the sequence is TGCGCCAGCAGCTTCACACAGAACACTGAAGCTTTCTTT. This encodes CASSFTQNTEAFF.